This T cell receptor beta chain was captured by sequencing in a study of T cells in Graves' hyperthyroidism and ophthalmopathy. Germline loops: CDR1 LNHDA, CDR2 SQIVND (reference sequence). This CDR3 has 14 residues. Unmatched junction bases numbered 6, after V lost 9 bases and J lost 6 bases. Template material for amplifying TCR beta CDR3 regions consisted of RNA transcripts. HTBI primers were used for first-round RT-PCR of the TCR CDR3. TCRdb itself ran the multiplex PCR reads through MiXCR, one entry per CDR3 protein. This sample yields 50,000 to 60,000 distinct CDR3 sequences, of which around half are seen a single time; under 15% belongs to the top ten. Ten or more counts support this clonotype.

Sequenced sample: blood. The sequence came from a woman under 40 with Graves' ophthalmopathy. V and J are TRBV19 and TRBJ1-6; 9 bases agree with TRBD1. CDR3 sequence reads: CASDRGRGNSPLHF. The CDR3 DNA reads TGTGCCAGCGACAGGGGGAGAGGTAATTCACCCCTCCACTTT.